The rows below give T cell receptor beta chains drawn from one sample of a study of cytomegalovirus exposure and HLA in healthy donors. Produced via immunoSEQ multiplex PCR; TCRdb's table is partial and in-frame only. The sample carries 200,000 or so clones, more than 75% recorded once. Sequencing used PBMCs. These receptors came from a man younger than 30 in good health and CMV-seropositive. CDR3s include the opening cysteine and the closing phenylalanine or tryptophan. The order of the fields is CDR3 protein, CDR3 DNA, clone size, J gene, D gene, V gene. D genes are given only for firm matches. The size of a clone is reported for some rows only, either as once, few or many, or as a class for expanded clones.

CASSIGTVDTQYF	TGTGCCAGTAGTATCGGGACAGTAGATACGCAGTATTTT	once	TRBJ2-3	TRBD1	TRBV19
CASSGAPGEQYF	TGTGCCAGCAGCGGAGCACCGGGCGAGCAGTACTTC	few	TRBJ2-7	-	TRBV7-2
CASSRSGTGFHEQYF	TGTGCCAGTAGTAGATCCGGGACAGGGTTCCACGAGCAGTACTTC	-	TRBJ2-7	TRBD1	TRBV19
CASIRRGQGTDTQYF	TGTGCCAGCATCCGGCGGGGACAGGGGACAGATACGCAGTATTTT	-	TRBJ2-3	-	TRBV21-1
CASSLPTGTGELFF	TGCGCCAGCAGCCTACCCACAGGGACCGGGGAGCTGTTTTTT	-	TRBJ2-2	-	TRBV5-1
CASSSLAGRSRSTDTQYF	TGCGCCAGCAGCTCTCTAGCGGGCCGAAGCCGTAGCACAGATACGCAGTATTTT	-	TRBJ2-3	TRBD2	TRBV5-1
CASSYDPHLRAEAFF	TGTGCCAGCAGTTACGATCCCCACTTGAGGGCTGAAGCTTTCTTT	-	TRBJ1-1	-	TRBV6-5
CASSAGQGAFEQFF	TGTGCCAGCAGCGCGGGACAGGGGGCCTTTGAGCAGTTCTTC	-	TRBJ2-1	TRBD1	TRBV2
CAWRIAGGGPQYF	TGTGCCTGGAGAATAGCGGGAGGCGGGCCCCAGTACTTC	-	TRBJ2-5	TRBD2	TRBV30
CASSKSGDVNQPQHF	TGTGCCAGTAGTAAGTCAGGGGACGTCAATCAGCCCCAGCATTTT	-	TRBJ1-5	-	TRBV19
CAISTSAGGPNTEAFF	TGTGCCATCAGTACCTCCGCAGGGGGTCCGAACACTGAAGCTTTCTTT	-	TRBJ1-1	TRBD1	TRBV10-3
CASSVANSYTDTQYF	TGTGCCAGCAGCGTAGCGAACAGCTACACAGATACGCAGTATTTT	-	TRBJ2-3	-	TRBV9
CASSQLVGLEQYF	TGCGCCAGCAGCCAATTGGTGGGCCTCGAGCAGTACTTC	-	TRBJ2-7	-	TRBV4-3
CASSEFPNEQFF	TGTGCCAGCAGTGAGTTCCCCAATGAGCAGTTCTTC	-	TRBJ2-1	-	TRBV6-5
CASSVAGGGYNEQFF	TGTGCCAGCAGTGTTGCGGGAGGCGGATACAATGAGCAGTTCTTC	-	TRBJ2-1	TRBD2	TRBV19
CASSSTGPNEQFF	TGTGCCAGCAGCTCGACAGGGCCCAATGAGCAGTTCTTC	-	TRBJ2-1	TRBD1	TRBV7-7
CATSRGYDLKGQPNTEAFF	TGTGCCACCAGCAGGGGTTATGACCTAAAGGGGCAGCCGAACACTGAAGCTTTCTTT	-	TRBJ1-1	-	TRBV15
CASSRWEEGYEQYF	TGTGCCAGCAGCCGGTGGGAGGAAGGCTACGAGCAGTACTTC	-	TRBJ2-7	-	TRBV5-8
CARGGTESYNEQFF	TGTGCCAGAGGGGGCACCGAGTCCTACAATGAGCAGTTCTTC	-	TRBJ2-1	TRBD1	TRBV2
CASSFQPGDRNEQFF	TGTGCCAGCAGCTTTCAGCCGGGAGATCGAAATGAGCAGTTCTTC	-	TRBJ2-1	-	TRBV7-6
CASSRDGQGVNEQFF	TGCGCCAGCAGCCGAGATGGACAGGGGGTCAATGAGCAGTTCTTC	-	TRBJ2-1	TRBD1	TRBV4-3
CATALGQGFSYEQYF	TGTGCCACCGCACTCGGACAGGGGTTCTCCTACGAGCAGTACTTC	-	TRBJ2-7	TRBD1	TRBV10-3
CSVDGGDGYTF	TGCAGCGTAGACGGGGGGGATGGCTACACCTTC	-	TRBJ1-2	-	TRBV29-1
CASSKSGLGANVLTF	TGTGCCAGCAGTAAATCAGGTCTTGGGGCCAACGTCCTGACTTTC	-	TRBJ2-6	-	TRBV6-5
CASSQGRGSGNTIYF	TGCGCCAGCAGCCAAGGACGGGGATCGGGAAACACCATATATTTT	-	TRBJ1-3	-	TRBV4-3
CASSEGWTGSKQYF	TGTGCCAGCAGTGAAGGTTGGACAGGGAGCAAGCAGTACTTC	-	TRBJ2-7	TRBD1	TRBV25-1
CASRRDGDYGYTF	TGTGCCAGCAGGAGAGACGGAGACTATGGCTACACCTTC	few	TRBJ1-2	-	TRBV7-8
CATRQGGNQPQHF	TGTGCCACAAGACAGGGTGGGAATCAGCCCCAGCATTTT	-	TRBJ1-5	TRBD1	TRBV2
CASSQDQRTDTQYF	TGTGCCAGCAGCCAAGATCAGAGGACAGATACGCAGTATTTT	once	TRBJ2-3	-	TRBV4-2
CASSQIGTSPYNEQFF	TGCGCCAGCAGCCAGATCGGGACTAGCCCCTACAATGAGCAGTTCTTC	-	TRBJ2-1	TRBD2	TRBV4-1
CASSNTGTSGTDTQYF	TGCGCCAGCAGTAATACCGGGACTAGCGGCACAGATACGCAGTATTTT	-	TRBJ2-3	TRBD2	TRBV5-1
CASSLATGTLNGYTF	TGTGCCAGCAGCTTGGCCACCGGGACTTTAAATGGCTACACCTTC	-	TRBJ1-2	-	TRBV5-6
CASRVYNREQYF	TGTGCCAGCAGGGTGTATAACAGGGAGCAGTACTTC	few	TRBJ2-7	-	TRBV28
CASRSPGLQSNTIYF	TGTGCCAGCAGATCTCCGGGACTCCAGTCCAACACCATATATTTT	-	TRBJ1-3	-	TRBV28
CASRSQGGNTGELFF	TGTGCCAGCAGGTCACAGGGGGGGAACACCGGGGAGCTGTTTTTT	-	TRBJ2-2	TRBD1	TRBV7-8
CASTPSGYNEQFF	TGTGCCAGCACCCCTAGCGGGTACAATGAGCAGTTCTTC	-	TRBJ2-1	TRBD2	TRBV6-1
CASSITLAGTYEQYF	TGTGCCAGTAGTATAACTCTAGCTGGAACCTACGAGCAGTACTTC	-	TRBJ2-7	-	TRBV19
CASSFYPSGGRTGELFF	TGTGCCAGCAGCTTCTACCCTAGCGGGGGAAGGACCGGGGAGCTGTTTTTT	-	TRBJ2-2	TRBD2	TRBV7-2
CASNPPGAMNTEAFF	TGTGCCAGCAACCCCCCAGGGGCTATGAACACTGAAGCTTTCTTT	once	TRBJ1-1	-	TRBV5-4
CASSPGAVGGREQYF	TGTGCCAGTAGTCCAGGGGCCGTTGGGGGACGGGAGCAGTACTTC	-	TRBJ2-7	-	TRBV19
CASSPLSTGTGYNEQFF	TGCGCCAGCAGCCCGCTATCCACAGGGACCGGGTACAATGAGCAGTTCTTC	-	TRBJ2-1	-	TRBV4-3
CASSTAGGRAYNEQFF	TGTGCCAGCAGCACAGCGGGAGGTAGAGCCTACAATGAGCAGTTCTTC	-	TRBJ2-1	TRBD2	TRBV7-2
CASSLQGRDEQYF	TGTGCCAGCAGTTTACAGGGGCGGGACGAGCAGTACTTC	-	TRBJ2-7	-	TRBV27
CASLLTGAPYNEQFF	TGTGCCAGCTTACTAACTGGGGCCCCCTACAATGAGCAGTTCTTC	-	TRBJ2-1	-	TRBV28
CAWSTGTASNYGYTF	TGTGCCTGGAGTACCGGGACAGCGTCTAACTATGGCTACACCTTC	-	TRBJ1-2	TRBD1	TRBV30
CASSWSGDPSYEQYF	TGTGCCAGCAGCTGGTCAGGGGACCCCTCCTACGAGCAGTACTTC	-	TRBJ2-7	-	TRBV9
CASSKDRVQPQHF	TGTGCCAGTAGTAAGGACAGGGTTCAGCCCCAGCATTTT	-	TRBJ1-5	TRBD1	TRBV19
CASSLSLGGEQYF	TGTGCCAGCAGCTTATCGTTGGGGGGGGAGCAGTACTTC	-	TRBJ2-7	TRBD2	TRBV13
CASTLPPPGLAYEQYF	TGTGCCAGCACCCTACCCCCCCCGGGACTAGCGTACGAGCAGTACTTC	-	TRBJ2-7	TRBD2	TRBV6-6
CASSQDFGRTEAFF	TGCGCCAGCAGCCAAGATTTCGGGAGGACTGAAGCTTTCTTT	-	TRBJ1-1	-	TRBV4-3
CASSPRRDSYEQYF	TGTGCCAGCAGCCCCCGCAGGGACTCCTACGAGCAGTACTTC	few	TRBJ2-7	-	TRBV27